These 17 T cell receptor beta chains originate from one sample sequenced in a study of spatial heterogeneity in lung cancer (dated by TCRdb to about 2019). In the paper's terms, the time point label means: blood at routine non-recurrence follow-up after resection. Whole RNA extracted from tumor and nontumor lung tissue, or from cryopreserved PBMC samples, was used for TCR sequencing without cell sorting. Library preparation employed 5' RACE. Sequencing used a NextSeq 500. TCRdb reprocessed the public reads (quality trimming at Q25 with fastp, clone calling with MiXCR) and kept in-frame beta chains. Entries are consolidated by CDR3 protein sequence, retaining the most common genes and DNA. For this sample there are about 120,000 distinct CDR3 sequences; 12% appear just once. The ten largest account for over 15% of the sample. The source was PBMCs, collected at follow-up. These receptors all stem from a male donor with early-stage non-small cell lung cancer.

The V call is TRBV19, the J call TRBJ1-2; D is ambiguous. Per germline, CDR1 LNHDA and CDR2 SQIVND (reference sequence). The CDR3 extends over 12 amino acids. The V and J ends lost 5 bases and 7 bases respectively, with 11 bases between them. This chain's CDR3 is CASSGPGSGYTF. The CDR3 DNA is TGTGCCAGTAGTGGGCCTGGGAGTGGCTACACCTTC.

Only a few counts were recorded for this clonotype. V is TRBV9 and J is TRBJ2-3; possible D gene TRBD1, 6 bases. V was pared by 3 bases and J by 6 bases, with 14 bases between. The CDR3 contains 14 residues. Germline values: CDR1 SGDLS, CDR2 YYNGEE. CDR3 residues: CASSGATGPDTQYF. CDR3 DNA: TGTGCCAGCAGCGGAGCGACAGGCCCGGATACGCAGTATTTT.

The chain recombines TRBV20-1 with TRBJ1-5; 8 nucleotides align to TRBD1. After removal of 5 bases from V and 5 bases from J, the junction contained 8 bases not matched to a gene. Germline values: CDR1 DFQATT, CDR2 SNEGSKA (reference sequence). This CDR3 contains 14 residues. The CDR3 sequence is CSAFTGGAYQPQHF. The CDR3 nucleotides read TGCAGTGCTTTTACAGGGGGAGCTTATCAGCCCCAGCATTTT.

This clonotype was recorded a few times. The V and J genes are TRBV6-2 or TRBV6-3 and TRBJ1-4; possible D gene TRBD1, 5 bases. The germline V and J ends were trimmed by 5 bases and 8 bases, with 15 bases remaining between them. CDR3 length: 14 amino acids. CDR1 is MNHEY, CDR2 SVGEGT, per germline. This chain's CDR3 is CASSRPGLEEKLFF. CDR3 in DNA: TGTGCCAGCAGTCGGCCGGGACTGGAAGAAAAACTGTTTTTT.

This clonotype was detected many times. This chain connects TRBV5-1 to TRBJ1-2; D uncertain. Germline CDR1 is SGHRS and CDR2 is YFSETQ. V lost 7 bases and J 2 bases, leaving 15 bases between the germline ends. This CDR3 has 14 amino acids. CDR3 bases: TGCGCCAGCGCCGTCGGGGATGAGAACTATGGCTACACCTTC. Translation gives CASAVGDENYGYTF. The full variable domain, its missing parts supplied by reference TRBV5-1 and TRBJ1-2, is KAGVTQTPRYLIKTRGQQVTLSCSPISGHRSVSWYQQTPGQGLQFLFEYFSETQRNKGNFPGRFSGRQFSNSRSEMNVSTLELGDSALYLCASAVGDENYGYTFGSGTRLTVV.

The genes are TRBV6-1 and TRBJ1-2; D remains ambiguous. The length of the CDR3 is 11 residues. The germline CDR1 and CDR2 sequences are MNHNS and SASEGT. V was shortened by 2 bases and J by 12 bases, with 10 bases between the two germline ends. CDR3 sequence (DNA): TGTGCCAGCAGTGAACACAAGGATAACACCTTC. Translated, it gives CASSEHKDNTF.

This clonotype was observed a handful of times. This chain connects TRBV2 to TRBJ2-5, with D possibly being TRBD1 (5 bases). Trimming pared 5 bases from V and 6 bases from J, leaving 10 bases between. This CDR3 region has 12 residues. CDR1 and CDR2 from the germline V gene are SNHLY and FYNNEI. The CDR3 region is CASSMTDKTQYF. Here the CDR3 DNA reads TGTGCCAGCAGTATGACAGATAAGACCCAGTACTTC.

The gene calls are TRBV28 and TRBJ2-7; 7 nucleotides agree with TRBD1. The V gene end was trimmed by 5 bases and the J gene end by 2 bases; junction bases not matched to a gene: 6. The germline V gene has CDR1 MDHEN and CDR2 SYDVKM. The CDR3 spans 14 residues. The CDR3 DNA reads TGTGCCAGCAGTAGCGCGACAGGGCCCTACGAGCAGTACTTC. Protein: CASSSATGPYEQYF.

The chain has TRBV28 and TRBJ1-2, with D possibly matching TRBD1 (5 bases). V gave up 1 base and J gave up 7 bases, with 13 bases separating them. The CDR3 totals 14 residues. The germline CDR1 and CDR2 sequences are MDHEN and SYDVKM. For the CDR3, the DNA is TGTGCCAGCAGTTTATATCTAGGGGAAACTGGCTACACCTTC. It codes for CASSLYLGETGYTF.

The chain links TRBV3-1 to TRBJ1-4; D uncertain. Between the trimmed V and J ends, which lost 1 base and 6 bases, there was a span of 6 bases. Germline assignment: CDR1 LGHDT and CDR2 YNNKEL (reference sequence). CDR3 size: 13 residues. CDR3 sequence reads: CASSQVSYEKLFF. DNA of the CDR3: TGTGCCAGCAGCCAAGTCAGTTATGAAAAACTGTTTTTT.

This clonotype was seen repeatedly, ten times or more. This chain uses TRBV12-3 or TRBV12-4 with TRBJ2-7; possibly TRBD1 for D (5 bases). V shed 9 bases and J shed 2 bases, with 14 bases lying between them. The CDR3 consists of 13 residues. CDR3: CASLRETTYEQYF. CDR3 bases: TGTGCCAGTCTCAGGGAAACCACCTACGAGCAGTACTTC.

This clonotype was picked up many times. The chain is built from TRBV28 and TRBJ1-1, with D maybe TRBD1 (5 bases). The V gene's germline CDR1 is MDHEN and CDR2 SYDVKM. This CDR3 comprises 14 residues. Trimming removed 6 bases from V and 1 base from J, with 12 bases in between. For the CDR3, the DNA is TGTGCCAGCAGCCGGACACGCCCGAACACTGAAGCTTTCTTT. Encoded protein: CASSRTRPNTEAFF.

This chain connects TRBV12-3 or TRBV12-4 to TRBJ2-5; a weak D match, TRBD2 (5 bases). V lost 2 bases, J lost 5 bases, and 12 bases lay in between. The CDR3 is 14 amino acids. The DNA for the CDR3 is TGTGCCAGCAGTTTAACTAGATCGGGGGAGACCCAGTACTTC. Protein product: CASSLTRSGETQYF.

The CDR3 loop is CASSTGGAWEKLFF. CDR3 bases: TGTGCCAGCTCCACAGGGGGCGCTTGGGAAAAACTGTTTTTT. The chain is built from TRBV7-8 and TRBJ1-4; the match to TRBD1 covers 9 bases. The CDR3 loop spans 14 amino acids. Germline-derived CDR1 and CDR2 are SGHVS and FQNEAQ. J gave up 8 bases and V 8 bases, and 9 bases lay outside the gene matches.

V is TRBV28 and J is TRBJ1-5, with D hard to call. Germline CDR1 and CDR2: MDHEN and SYDVKM. The germline V and J ends were trimmed by 5 bases and 0 bases, with 5 bases remaining between them. This CDR3 has 13 residues. CDR3 bases: TGTGCCAGCAGTCCGGATAGCAATCAGCCCCAGCATTTT. It is translated as CASSPDSNQPQHF.

In this sample, this clonotype turned up many times. V is TRBV28 and J is TRBJ1-3; D perhaps matches TRBD1 (5 bases). Germline V gives CDR1 MDHEN, CDR2 SYDVKM. The ends were cut back, 2 bases at V and 4 bases at J, with 12 bases in the middle. The CDR3 is 15 residues long. The CDR3 DNA sequence: TGTGCCAGCAGTTTAACGGGGGTTCGAGGAAACACCATATATTTT. Protein product: CASSLTGVRGNTIYF.

This clonotype has only a few counts. The chain uses TRBV19 and TRBJ1-2; no reliable D call. The germline CDR1 and CDR2 sequences are LNHDA and SQIVND (reference sequence). The CDR3 covers 13 residues. Trimming left V 5 bases short and J 4 bases short, with 11 bases between. The CDR3 DNA follows: TGTGCCAGTAGTCCCGCGGCAGCCTATGGCTACACCTTC. It translates to CASSPAAAYGYTF. Full variable domain (missing parts from reference TRBV19 and TRBJ1-2): DGGITQSPKYLFRKEGQNVTLSCEQNLNHDAMYWYRQDPGQGLRLIYYSQIVNDFQKGDIAEGYSVSREKKESFPLTVTSAQKNPTAFYLCASSPAAAYGYTFGSGTRLTVV.